A single sample gave rise to the 29 T cell receptor beta chains below, sequenced in a study of cytomegalovirus exposure and HLA in healthy donors. 60 Vbeta and 13 Jbeta primers were used in PCR. Profiling relied on immunoSEQ multiplex PCR, and the TCRdb table lists in-frame clones only, not all of them. This sample's clone table lists tens of thousands of clones. Sequencing input: PBMCs. The receptors derive from a woman aged 60-75 years in good health and CMV-seronegative.

This chain uses TRBV4-1 with TRBJ2-1; TRBD2 matches 8 bases. Germline loops: CDR1 MGHRA, CDR2 YSYEKL. The CDR3 totals 16 residues. The ends lost 5 bases at V and 8 bases at J; junction bases unmatched: 14. CDR3 amino acids: CASSLDPGLVVDEQFF. The CDR3 DNA reads as TGCGCCAGCAGCTTGGATCCGGGACTAGTAGTGGATGAGCAGTTCTTC.

The CDR3, as DNA: TGTGCCAGCAGCCTTCTCGAGGGGGCGGGCTACGAGCAGTACTTC. This codes for CASSLLEGAGYEQYF. The rearrangement uses TRBV7-2 and TRBJ2-7, with 7 bases that match TRBD1. Germline CDR1 is SGHTA and CDR2 is FQGNSA. CDR3 length: 15 amino acids. V shed 5 bases, J shed 3 bases, and the junction held 10 bases outside the gene matches.

The V call is TRBV4-1, the J call TRBJ2-7; TRBD2 matches at 13 bases. The CDR3 is 15 residues long. The V and J ends lost 4 bases and 5 bases, in that order; junction bases with no gene match: 5. Germline V gene data show CDR1 as MGHRA and CDR2 as YSYEKL. CDR3 sequence reads: CASSPSGLAGDEQYF. The CDR3 DNA sequence: TGCGCCAGCAGCCCGAGCGGACTAGCGGGAGACGAGCAGTACTTC.

The V call is TRBV19, the J call TRBJ1-4; unclear D gene. The CDR3 is made up of 15 amino acids. Between the trimmed V and J ends, which lost 3 bases and 2 bases, there was a span of 10 bases. The germline CDR1 and CDR2 sequences are LNHDA and SQIVND (reference sequence). DNA of the CDR3: TGTGCCAGTAGTATTACCGGGAATACTAATGAAAAACTGTTTTTT. Protein sequence: CASSITGNTNEKLFF.

The chain employs TRBV28 and TRBJ2-7; TRBD1 aligns across 7 bases. Germline loops: CDR1 MDHEN, CDR2 SYDVKM. The V segment lost 6 bases and the J segment 7 bases; nucleotides outside the gene matches: 18. The CDR3 runs to 16 residues. This chain's CDR3 is CASSPGQRQGVWEQYF. The CDR3 nucleotides are TGTGCCAGCAGCCCTGGCCAGAGGCAGGGGGTGTGGGAGCAGTACTTC.

The rearrangement links TRBV6-1 to TRBJ2-2; D not certain. The V gene's germline CDR1 is MNHNS and CDR2 SASEGT. CDR3 size: 15 residues. Deletions cut 8 bases from V and 3 bases from J, with 16 bases between. CDR3 bases: TGTGCCAGCCTCACTCCAGGAACCGACACCGGGGAGCTGTTTTTT. This translates into CASLTPGTDTGELFF.

This chain links TRBV11-1 with TRBJ2-2; unclear D gene. Germline V gene data show CDR1 as SGHAT and CDR2 as FQDESV (reference sequence). The CDR3 extends over 13 amino acids. The germline V and J ends were trimmed by 1 base and 5 bases, with 5 bases remaining between them. The CDR3 DNA sequence: TGTGCCAGCAGCTTAGGGCAGACCGGGGAGCTGTTTTTT. This gives the protein CASSLGQTGELFF.

The chain recombines TRBV6-6 with TRBJ1-2, with 7 bases lining up with TRBD1. J gave up 2 bases and V 7 bases, and 10 bases lay outside the gene matches. Germline V gene sequence: CDR1 MNHNY, CDR2 SVGAGI (reference sequence). The CDR3 runs to 15 residues. CDR3 DNA sequence: TGTGCCAGCATCGACAGGGCGGGGATAAACTATGGCTACACCTTC. Translated, it gives CASIDRAGINYGYTF.

The V and J genes are TRBV5-1 and TRBJ2-1; possibly TRBD2 for D (6 bases). The CDR3 has 14 amino acids. The germline CDR1 and CDR2 sequences are SGHRS and YFSETQ. V was trimmed by 1 base and J by 3 bases, leaving 8 bases between them. CDR3 coding DNA: TGCGCCAGCAGCTTGACTAGCAGCTACAATGAGCAGTTCTTC. This sequence encodes CASSLTSSYNEQFF.

The chain combines TRBV19 with TRBJ2-3; D uncertain. V was trimmed by 1 base and J by 6 bases, leaving 14 bases between them. Per the germline V gene, CDR1 is LNHDA and CDR2 is SQIVND (reference sequence). The CDR3 length is 15 residues. The CDR3 protein is CASSIGLVISDTQYF. CDR3 in DNA: TGTGCCAGTAGTATAGGGTTAGTTATCTCCGATACGCAGTATTTT.

The chain is built from TRBV15 and TRBJ2-3; 8 bases are shared with TRBD1. With 5 bases clipped from V and 6 bases from J, the junction kept 13 bases outside the gene matches. The germline CDR1 and CDR2 sequences are LNHNV and YYDKDF (reference sequence). CDR3 size: 16 residues. CDR3 residues: CATSGIWTGTKDTQYF. As DNA, the CDR3 is TGTGCCACCAGCGGAATATGGACAGGGACCAAGGATACGCAGTATTTT.

This chain uses TRBV29-1 with TRBJ2-3; no reliable D call. The CDR3 runs to 10 residues. V dropped 8 bases and J dropped 6 bases, with 9 bases sitting between them. CDR1 is SQVTM and CDR2 is ANQGSEA in the germline V gene. The CDR3 DNA reads TGCAGCACGCGTGAGGATACGCAGTATTTT. As protein: CSTREDTQYF.

The chain has TRBV13 and TRBJ2-7, with D maybe TRBD1 (6 bases). The CDR3 spans 16 residues. Germline values: CDR1 PRHDT, CDR2 FYEKMQ (reference sequence). Trimming shortened V by 2 bases and J by 0 bases, and 14 bases separated the two germline ends. The CDR3 bases are TGTGCCAGCAGCTTACAGGGGAGAGAGGACTCCTACGAGCAGTACTTC. Its protein is CASSLQGREDSYEQYF.

This CDR3 reads CASSLIPGVTYEQYF. CDR3 nucleotides: TGTGCCAGCAGCTTAATTCCAGGGGTGACCTACGAGCAGTACTTC. V gene TRBV7-3 combines with J gene TRBJ2-7; weak D call: TRBD1 (6 bases). Germline CDR1 SGHTA, CDR2 FQGTGA. V was pared by 1 base and J by 2 bases, with 12 bases between. This CDR3 has 15 residues.

Worth noting for this clone: Within the sample, other DNA sequences also encode this same CDR3. The chain has TRBV4-2 and TRBJ2-4; TRBD2 aligns across 9 bases. J was trimmed by 6 bases and V by 0 bases; bases with no gene match: 6. This CDR3 is 16 amino acids long. Germline CDR1 is LGHNA and CDR2 is YNFKEQ. The CDR3 is CASSQEAGGGGNIQYF. Written as DNA, the CDR3 is TGTGCCAGCAGCCAAGAAGCGGGAGGAGGGGGAAACATTCAGTACTTC.

J is TRBJ1-1 and V is TRBV27, with D tentatively TRBD1 (6 bases). CDR1 MNHEY and CDR2 SMNVEV come from the germline V gene (reference sequence). The CDR3 totals 17 residues. Trimming shortened V by 6 bases and J by 1 base, and 21 bases separated the two germline ends. The CDR3 nucleotides are TGTGCCAGCAGACAAGGGGGAGTATATCTAAGGAACACTGAAGCTTTCTTT. Translated: CASRQGGVYLRNTEAFF.

The chain combines TRBV2 with TRBJ1-5; D is perhaps TRBD1 (5 bases). CDR3 length: 18 residues. V was trimmed by 8 bases and J by 1 base, leaving 24 bases between them. Germline V gene sequence: CDR1 SNHLY, CDR2 FYNNEI. CDR3 bases: TGTGCCAGCTCTTTGGAGGCAGGGCCGGGGGGGAGCAATCAGCCCCAGCATTTT. Its protein is CASSLEAGPGGSNQPQHF. Full variable domain (outside the CDR3, taken from reference TRBV2 and TRBJ1-5): EPEVTQTPSHQVTQMGQEVILRCVPISNHLYFYWYRQILGQKVEFLVSFYNNEISEKSEIFDDQFSVERPDGSNFTLKIRSTKLEDSAMYFCASSLEAGPGGSNQPQHFGDGTRLSIL.

V gene TRBV5-1 combines with J gene TRBJ2-3; 13 nucleotides agree with TRBD2. The CDR3 contains 17 residues. Germline V gene sequence: CDR1 SGHRS, CDR2 YFSETQ. V dropped 4 bases and J dropped 0; count of bases not matched to a gene: 5. The CDR3 reads CASSTGLAGASTDTQYF. CDR3 in DNA: TGCGCCAGCAGCACCGGACTAGCGGGGGCTAGCACAGATACGCAGTATTTT.

For the CDR3, the DNA is TGTGCCAGCAGTTTATCACAGGGGGGGGTAGCTACGCAGTATTTT. Its translation: CASSLSQGGVATQYF. J is TRBJ2-3 and V is TRBV28, with TRBD1 as a possible D gene (8 bases). Germline CDR1 is MDHEN and CDR2 is SYDVKM. The CDR3 length is 15 residues. Trimming removed 1 base at V and 8 bases at J, with 16 bases between.

This rearrangement joins TRBV7-9 to TRBJ1-1, with D possibly being TRBD1 (6 bases). CDR1 and CDR2 (germline): SEHNR, FQNEAQ (reference sequence). V dropped 1 base and J dropped 7 bases, with 16 bases sitting between them. The CDR3 is 15 residues long. CDR3 sequence reads: CASSLDHGTTNEAFF. In DNA form, the CDR3 reads TGTGCCAGCAGCTTAGATCACGGGACAACTAATGAAGCTTTCTTT.

The V and J genes are TRBV9 and TRBJ2-5, with TRBD2 matching 12 bases. Germline CDR1 is SGDLS and CDR2 is YYNGEE. This CDR3 contains 17 residues. V was clipped by 0 bases and J by 2 bases; unmatched bases: 5. CDR3 DNA: TGTGCCAGCAGCGTAGCTCAGCTAGCGGGAGGGCAAGAGACCCAGTACTTC. It specifies CASSVAQLAGGQETQYF. Based on the CDR3 plus reference TRBV9 and TRBJ2-5, the full variable domain is DSGVTQTPKHLITATGQRVTLRCSPRSGDLSVYWYQQSLDQGLQFLIQYYNGEERAKGNILERFSAQQFPDLHSELNLSSLELGDSALYFCASSVAQLAGGQETQYFGPGTRLLVL.

This chain connects TRBV5-1 to TRBJ2-3, with 7 bases lining up with TRBD2. Germline loops: CDR1 SGHRS, CDR2 YFSETQ. The ends lost 1 base at V and 4 bases at J; junction bases unmatched: 0. The CDR3 sequence is 13 residues long. CDR3 protein: CASSLRGADTQYF. DNA of the CDR3: TGCGCCAGCAGCTTGCGGGGGGCAGATACGCAGTATTTT.

The chain joins TRBV5-1 to TRBJ2-5, with 8 bases fitting TRBD2. The CDR3 runs to 15 residues. Losses at the gene ends were 4 bases for V and 7 bases for J; bases not matched to a gene: 12. Germline V gives CDR1 SGHRS, CDR2 YFSETQ. The CDR3 bases are TGCGCCAGCAGCCCTGAGGGACTAGGAATTGGGACCCAGTACTTC. Amino acid sequence: CASSPEGLGIGTQYF.

Notes on this clone: A read error may produce the germline difference seen at one junction end. The chain joins TRBV2 to TRBJ2-7; 8 bases match TRBD2. CDR3 length equals 14 residues. Germline CDR1 SNHLY, CDR2 FYNNEI. CDR3 protein: CASSEALLGLELNF. CDR3 bases: TGTGCCAGCAGTGAAGCGCTTCTGGGACTAGAGTTGAACTTC.

This chain joins TRBV11-3 and TRBJ2-7; 8 positions match TRBD2. This CDR3 has 12 residues. The germline CDR1 and CDR2 sequences are SGHNT and YENEEA. The V gene end was trimmed by 9 bases and the J gene end by 4 bases; junction bases not matched to a gene: 5. Here the CDR3 DNA reads TGTGCCAGACCGGGGGGGGAATACGAGCAGTACTTC. Protein: CARPGGEYEQYF.

This chain joins TRBV5-1 and TRBJ2-7; a weak D match, TRBD2 (6 bases). The CDR3 length is 16 residues. V was trimmed by 7 bases and J by 1 base, leaving 21 bases between them. The germline CDR1 and CDR2 sequences are SGHRS and YFSETQ. The CDR3 protein is CASAGGTGIQSYEQYF. DNA for the CDR3: TGCGCCAGCGCGGGCGGGACGGGGATCCAATCCTACGAGCAGTACTTC. Full variable domain (rest looked up from reference TRBV5-1 and TRBJ2-7): KAGVTQTPRYLIKTRGQQVTLSCSPISGHRSVSWYQQTPGQGLQFLFEYFSETQRNKGNFPGRFSGRQFSNSRSEMNVSTLELGDSALYLCASAGGTGIQSYEQYFGPGTRLTVT.

The chain recombines TRBV7-8 with TRBJ1-2; D uncertain. CDR3 length: 14 amino acids. Germline lookup yields CDR1 SGHVS and CDR2 FQNEAQ. The V end lost 1 base, the J end lost 2 bases, and 8 bases lay between the germline ends. The CDR3 region has the DNA TGTGCCAGCAGCTTAGTCGGCGGAAACTATGGCTACACCTTC. The encoded protein is CASSLVGGNYGYTF.

The rearrangement joins TRBV5-8 to TRBJ1-1; the D gene is possibly TRBD1 (5 bases). CDR3 size: 15 residues. Germline CDR1 reads SGHTS; CDR2 reads YDEGEE. Deletions cut 4 bases from V and 5 bases from J, with 18 bases between. The CDR3 DNA follows: TGTGCCAGCAGCCCCCGTCCGCTCGGGGGAACTGAAGCTTTCTTT. Encoded protein: CASSPRPLGGTEAFF.

The chain combines TRBV30 with TRBJ1-1; 7 nucleotides match TRBD1. J lost 1 base, V lost 0 bases, and 8 bases had no gene match. In germline, CDR1 is GTSNPN, CDR2 SVGIG (reference sequence). The CDR3 has 16 amino acids. CDR3 sequence reads: CAWSVPDRDWNTEAFF. As DNA, the CDR3 is TGTGCCTGGAGTGTACCCGACAGGGATTGGAACACTGAAGCTTTCTTT.